This T cell receptor beta chain was identified during a study of T cells in Graves' hyperthyroidism and ophthalmopathy. The CDR3 has 16 amino acids. V lost 1 base to trimming and J lost 4 bases, with 18 bases between them. Germline V CDR1 and CDR2: GTSNPN, SVGIG (reference sequence). This clonotype was found a few times. What was amplified from RNA transcripts were TCR beta CDR3 regions. HTBI primers were used for first-round RT-PCR of the TCR CDR3. TCRdb analysed the multiplex PCR reads with MiXCR anew, one entry per CDR3 protein. The table lists 550,000 to 600,000 distinct CDR3 sequences, 14% of them singletons.

Source material: blood. The chain combines TRBV30 with TRBJ2-3, with D unclear. This sequence originates from a woman aged 18-29 years with Graves' ophthalmopathy. CDR3 DNA sequence: TGTGCCTGGAGTGACGGTCGAGGCGAGATGGCAGATACGCAGTATTTT. Amino acids: CAWSDGRGEMADTQYF.